This T cell receptor beta chain was obtained from a study of T cell responses to AZD1222 COVID-19 vaccine. Study in general: Researchers grouped second doses given at about 4 or about 12 weeks into one pool. Regarding the study as a whole: Close to half of all spike-specific TCRs reportedly target regions of the variants that are unmutated. Baseline testing showed seropositivity in only 5 or 6 AZD1222 recipients. White British ancestry dominated among donors, who included more females, and clonal diversity was possibly underestimated.

Repertoires were generated with immunoSEQ multiplex PCR, while TCRdb's copy carries only in-frame clones and drops some. The sample holds roughly 260,000 clones, roughly 93% seen once. Unmatched junction bases numbered 3, after V lost 3 bases and J lost 5 bases. The CDR3 covers 14 residues. Germline CDR1 is MDHEN and CDR2 is SYDVKM. This clone was seen a single time. Antigen specificity is unknown. The clonotype was recovered from an adult in good health. The starting material was peripheral blood, obtained on day 0 of AZD1222 vaccination. The chain recombines TRBV28 with TRBJ2-7, with 11 bases lining up with TRBD1. For the CDR3, the DNA is TGTGCCAGCAGTTTTGGGACAGGGGGGAACGAGCAGTACTTC. Protein sequence: CASSFGTGGNEQYF.